The T cell receptor beta chain under discussion was sequenced for a study of cytomegalovirus exposure and HLA in healthy donors. Study-level findings and limits: Trimming of TCR beta V- and J-genes showed a link, identified in a later analysis, to a missense DCLRE1C variant.

In germline, CDR1 is SNHLY, CDR2 FYNNEI. The CDR3 has 12 amino acids. It was with 60 Vbeta and 13 Jbeta primers that the PCR ran. Here immunoSEQ multiplex PCR was the method, and the copy in TCRdb shows in-frame clones only, minus some. In the table there are around 180,000 clones, roughly 77% of which are singletons. Turning to this clone: Its specificity is not known. The germline gene is not matched at one end of the junction; a read error may be the cause.

The J gene is TRBJ2-1, the V gene TRBV2; TRBD2 agrees at 8 bases. Sequencing was performed on PBMCs. The TCR was taken from a woman aged 45-59 years in good health and CMV-seronegative. The CDR3 is CASTGTRFGEVF. CDR3 DNA sequence: TGTGCCAGCACGGGGACTAGATTCGGGGAGGTCTTC.